The 25 T cell receptor beta chains in this list originate from one sample, sequenced in a study of Graves' ophthalmopathy and Graves' hyperthyroidism. The authors amplified TCR beta CDR3 regions from RNA transcripts. RT-PCR was first run with HTBI primers, then multiplex PCR in a second round. TCRdb passed the multiplex PCR reads through MiXCR, listing each CDR3 protein once. The sample includes about 220,000 distinct CDR3 sequences, around a fifth seen only once; the top ten take around two fifths. The sequencing input was peripheral blood. Source of these receptors: a woman aged 45-65 years with Graves' ophthalmopathy.

This clonotype has ten or more counts. This rearrangement joins TRBV15 to TRBJ2-7, with 7 bases identical to TRBD1. With 4 bases clipped from V and 1 base from J, the junction kept 10 bases outside the gene matches. The germline V gene has CDR1 LNHNV and CDR2 YYDKDF (reference sequence). The CDR3 runs 16 residues. DNA of the CDR3: TGTGCCACCAGCATAGACAGGGCCCTGAATTCCTACGAGCAGTACTTC. Amino acid sequence: CATSIDRALNSYEQYF.

In this sample, this clonotype turned up once. The chain couples TRBV5-1 to TRBJ1-1; TRBD1 is a possible D gene (6 bases). This CDR3 is 17 amino acids long. Germline loops: CDR1 SGHRS, CDR2 YFSETQ. Trimming cost V 0 bases and J 0 bases, with 15 bases left between them. This CDR3 is CASSLASGGRVNTEAFF. As DNA, the CDR3 is TGCGCCAGCAGCTTGGCTTCCGGGGGCAGGGTGAACACTGAAGCTTTCTTT.

This clonotype appeared many times. This chain links TRBV20-1 with TRBJ2-7; 10 positions match TRBD2. This CDR3 has 15 amino acids. Losses at the gene ends were 4 bases for V and 5 bases for J; bases not matched to a gene: 11. Germline V gives CDR1 DFQATT, CDR2 SNEGSKA (reference sequence). In DNA, the CDR3 is TGCAGTGCTACCAGCGGGAGGGCCGGTAGCGACGAGCAGTACTTC. Residues: CSATSGRAGSDEQYF.

This clonotype has a count of ten or more. The chain joins TRBV24-1 to TRBJ2-7; 7 positions match TRBD1. The CDR3 length is 12 residues. The germline gives CDR1 KGHDR, CDR2 SFDVKD. The ends lost 9 bases at V and 0 bases at J; junction bases unmatched: 1. The CDR3 sequence is CATGQDSYEQYF. The CDR3 nucleotides read TGTGCCACCGGACAGGACTCCTACGAGCAGTACTTC.

This clonotype has at least ten counts. This chain links TRBV6-2 or TRBV6-3 with TRBJ1-2; maybe TRBD1 (6 bases). This CDR3 region has 13 residues. Germline V CDR1 and CDR2: MNHEY, SVGEGT. V lost 4 bases and J 3 bases, leaving 9 bases between the germline ends. The CDR3 DNA sequence: TGTGCCAGCAGTTTGCGACAGGACTATGGCTACACCTTC. Protein sequence: CASSLRQDYGYTF.

The rearrangement joins TRBV2 to TRBJ1-1, with D tentatively TRBD1 (5 bases). This CDR3 has 15 amino acids. Germline V gives CDR1 SNHLY, CDR2 FYNNEI. The CDR3 DNA sequence: TGTGCAGTACAGGAGGTTGCAGGACCGAACACTGAAGCTTTCTTT. Translated, it gives CAVQEVAGPNTEAFF.

This clonotype was counted many times. The rearrangement links TRBV7-2 to TRBJ2-2; D not certain. There are 13 residues in the CDR3. The germline V gene encodes CDR1 SGHTA and CDR2 FQGNSA. Deletions cut 5 bases from V and 2 bases from J, with 6 bases between. This CDR3 reads CASSPQNTGELFF. The CDR3 DNA reads as TGTGCCAGCAGCCCCCAAAACACCGGGGAGCTGTTTTTT.

This clonotype has at least ten counts. The genes are TRBV7-8 and TRBJ2-7; possible D gene TRBD1, 5 bases. V was shortened by 2 bases and J by 0 bases, with 8 bases between the two germline ends. The CDR3 has 14 residues. CDR1 and CDR2 from the germline V gene are SGHVS and FQNEAQ. The CDR3 region is CASSLTGFSYEQYF. In nucleotides, the CDR3 is TGTGCCAGCAGCTTAACAGGTTTCTCCTACGAGCAGTACTTC.

The V gene is TRBV18, the J gene TRBJ1-2; 7 bases line up with TRBD1. Germline values: CDR1 KGHSH, CDR2 LQKENI. The CDR3 runs to 14 residues. The J segment lost 2 bases and the V segment lost 4 bases, leaving 4 bases of the junction unmatched. The CDR3 DNA follows: TGTGCCAGCTCACGGGGGACAGCAAACTATGGCTACACCTTC. It specifies CASSRGTANYGYTF.

Here the CDR3 reads CASSQERAWHEVDYEQYF. The CDR3 DNA follows: TGTGCCAGCAGCCAAGAGCGGGCATGGCACGAAGTGGACTACGAGCAGTACTTC. The chain joins TRBV4-2 to TRBJ2-7; D is perhaps TRBD2 (5 bases). The CDR3 spans 18 residues. Germline CDR1 LGHNA, CDR2 YNFKEQ. Trimming removed 0 bases from V and 3 bases from J, with 21 bases in between.

This clonotype was found a few times. This chain uses TRBV18 with TRBJ1-5, with 8 bases identical to TRBD1. V trimming: 5 bases; J trimming: 4 bases; junction bases outside the gene matches: 4. Germline CDR1 and CDR2: KGHSH and LQKENI. The CDR3 totals 14 residues. CDR3 in amino acids: CASSSGQGNQPQHF. CDR3 nucleotides: TGTGCCAGCTCATCCGGACAGGGAAATCAGCCCCAGCATTTT.

As concerns this clonotype: This may be a read error: a much more frequent sequence differs by one nucleotide. V and J are TRBV11-1 and TRBJ2-7, with 9 positions matching TRBD2. Looked up from germline, CDR1 is SGHAT and CDR2 is FQDESV (reference sequence). V shed 4 bases, J shed 9 bases, and the junction held 16 bases outside the gene matches. The CDR3 loop spans 16 amino acids. CDR3 bases: TGTGCCAGCAGCTCGCGGGAGGGAACAGGGATCAACGGGCAGTACTTC. It is translated as CASSSREGTGINGQYF.

The table lists this clonotype with many counts. The chain uses TRBV20-1 and TRBJ2-5, with 8 bases aligning to TRBD2. Germline assignment: CDR1 DFQATT and CDR2 SNEGSKA (reference sequence). After removal of 0 bases from V and 5 bases from J, the junction contained 8 bases not matched to a gene. This CDR3 has 15 amino acids. The CDR3 here is CSARDGVAGIETQYF. The CDR3 DNA sequence: TGCAGTGCTAGAGATGGGGTAGCGGGAATCGAGACCCAGTACTTC.

Only a few counts were recorded for this clonotype. This chain links TRBV11-2 with TRBJ1-2; D is ambiguous. The CDR3 totals 13 residues. Trimming stripped 0 bases from V and 12 bases from J, with 14 bases between. Per germline, CDR1 SGHAT and CDR2 FQNNGV. CDR3 sequence reads: CASSLEPYGQHTF. CDR3 DNA: TGTGCCAGCAGCTTAGAGCCCTACGGGCAGCACACCTTC.

This clonotype was counted many times. The chain links TRBV28 to TRBJ1-3; D ambiguous. V was cut by 10 bases and J by 4 bases, with 14 bases left in between. The V gene's germline CDR1 is MDHEN and CDR2 SYDVKM. The CDR3 contains 13 residues. DNA of the CDR3: TGTGCCACCTATCTCCGTCACGGAAACACCATATATTTT. This gives the protein CATYLRHGNTIYF.

This clonotype has ten or more counts. The chain joins TRBV28 to TRBJ1-2; the D gene is possibly TRBD1 (6 bases). Per germline, CDR1 MDHEN and CDR2 SYDVKM. The CDR3 has 12 residues. Trimming removed 11 bases at V and 4 bases at J, with 14 bases between. The CDR3 bases are TGTGCCGCCGACGCGGGGGCCTATGGCTACACCTTC. Its translation is CAADAGAYGYTF.

This clonotype was counted ten times or more. For the CDR3, the DNA is TGTGCCAGTAGTAAGGCAGGGAGAAACACTGAAGCTTTCTTT. Its protein is CASSKAGRNTEAFF. V usage is TRBV19 and J usage is TRBJ1-1; D is possibly TRBD1 (5 bases). Between the trimmed V and J ends, which lost 4 bases and 2 bases, there was a span of 11 bases. This CDR3 is 14 amino acids long. The germline CDR1 and CDR2 sequences are LNHDA and SQIVND (reference sequence).

There are many counts of this clonotype. The J gene is TRBJ2-5, the V gene TRBV7-9; 10 nucleotides agree with TRBD2. With 5 bases clipped from V and 4 bases from J, the junction kept 1 base outside the gene matches. Looked up from germline, CDR1 is SEHNR and CDR2 is FQNEAQ (reference sequence). This CDR3 has 13 residues. The CDR3: CASSASGGETQYF. CDR3 bases: TGTGCCAGCAGCGCTAGCGGGGGAGAGACCCAGTACTTC. Variable domain in full (rest from reference TRBV7-9 and TRBJ2-5): DTGVSQNPRHKITKRGQNVTFRCDPISEHNRLYWYRQTLGQGPEFLTYFQNEAQLEKSRLLSDRFSAERPKGSFSTLEIQRTEQGDSAMYLCASSASGGETQYFGPGTRLLVL.

This clonotype was seen at least ten times. J is TRBJ1-5 and V is TRBV3-1; D is undetermined. V shed 4 bases and J shed 9 bases, with 10 bases lying between them. Germline values: CDR1 LGHDT, CDR2 YNNKEL (reference sequence). The length of the CDR3 is 12 residues. CDR3 protein: CASSPTAGPQHF. For the CDR3, the DNA is TGTGCCAGCAGCCCCACGGCGGGGCCCCAGCATTTT.

The sample holds many counts of this clonotype. This sequence joins TRBV6-2 or TRBV6-3 and TRBJ2-7, with 8 bases identical to TRBD1. The CDR3 spans 19 residues. Trimming removed 2 bases from V and 1 base from J; junction bases left unmatched: 16. CDR1 MNHEY and CDR2 SVGEGT come from the germline V gene. CDR3 coding DNA: TGTGCCAGCAGTTACCCGAGACAGGGGAAAGTCTGGACGTCCTACGAGCAGTACTTC. This sequence encodes CASSYPRQGKVWTSYEQYF.

This clonotype was found many times. The chain links TRBV6-2 or TRBV6-3 to TRBJ2-7, with 8 bases fitting TRBD2. V dropped 4 bases and J dropped 0; count of bases not matched to a gene: 11. This CDR3 has 17 amino acids. Germline CDR1 and CDR2: MNHEY and SVGEGT. In DNA, the CDR3 is TGTGCCAGCAGTTGGGGCAAAACTAGCGGTCTCTCCTACGAGCAGTACTTC. It specifies CASSWGKTSGLSYEQYF.

The genes are TRBV7-2 and TRBJ2-5; 9 bases match TRBD1. Germline V gives CDR1 SGHTA, CDR2 FQGNSA. J was trimmed by 4 bases and V by 6 bases; bases with no gene match: 9. This CDR3 has 15 amino acids. The CDR3 DNA is TGTGCCAGCAGTTCCTTAACAGGGGGCGGAGAGACCCAGTACTTC. This translates into CASSSLTGGGETQYF.

The V and J genes are TRBV11-2 and TRBJ2-2; 7 bases agree with TRBD1. V shed 8 bases, J shed 5 bases, and the junction held 14 bases outside the gene matches. Germline V gene data show CDR1 as SGHAT and CDR2 as FQNNGV. This CDR3 has 16 amino acids. The CDR3 region is CASGSPDRVSTGELFF. CDR3 sequence (DNA): TGTGCCAGCGGCTCTCCCGACAGGGTTTCGACCGGGGAGCTGTTTTTT.

The chain combines TRBV6-1 with TRBJ2-7, with TRBD1 matching over 7 bases. This CDR3 spans 15 amino acids. The V and J ends lost 0 bases and 6 bases, in that order; junction bases with no gene match: 8. In germline, CDR1 is MNHNS, CDR2 SASEGT. CDR3 DNA: TGTGCCAGCAGTGAAGCGTTGGGACAGTACGGCGAGCAGTACTTC. It yields the protein CASSEALGQYGEQYF.

This clonotype has a count of ten or more. The chain uses TRBV19 and TRBJ2-5, with TRBD2 identical over 13 bases. The CDR3 runs 15 residues. V lost 4 bases to trimming and J lost 4 bases; unmatched junction nucleotides: 3. The V gene's germline CDR1 is LNHDA and CDR2 SQIVND (reference sequence). Written as DNA, the CDR3 is TGTGCCAGTAGTACCGGACTAGCGGGAGTAGAGACCCAGTACTTC. As protein: CASSTGLAGVETQYF.